This is a list of T cell receptor beta chains from one sample in a study of vaccination and CD4 T cells after COVID-19. No antigen has been identified for these receptors. A single record per CDR3 protein comes from TCRdb applying MiXCR to the PCR reads. This sample yields approximately 11,000 distinct CDR3 sequences, of which approximately 30% are seen a single time; roughly 19% belongs to the top ten. The sequenced sample was CD4+ T cells from blood, cultured in vitro. These receptors were taken from a human donor in good health. The CDR3 runs from the conserved cysteine through the conserved F or W. The D gene is left open where the match is weak. The size entry is marked missing in some rows and otherwise reads once, few, many or a size class.

v_call	j_call	clone_size	d_call	cdr3_aa	cdr3_nt
TRBV5-1	TRBJ2-7	.	.	CASSLATGIYEQYF	TGCGCCAGCAGCTTGGCGACGGGAATCTACGAGCAGTACTTC
TRBV28	TRBJ1-1	few	.	CASAKDYTEAFF	TGTGCCAGCGCCAAAGACTACACTGAAGCTTTCTTT
TRBV6-2/TRBV6-3	TRBJ2-1	.	TRBD2	CASSYSTSAAYNEQFF	TGTGCCAGCAGTTACTCGACTAGCGCGGCCTACAATGAGCAGTTCTTC
TRBV11-2	TRBJ1-3	.	.	CASSLDFGSGNTIYF	TGTGCCAGCAGCTTAGATTTCGGTAGTGGAAACACCATATATTTT
TRBV20-1	TRBJ2-5	few	.	CSAQTPPSGAGETQYF	TGCAGTGCTCAAACCCCACCCTCTGGGGCAGGAGAGACCCAGTACTTC
TRBV7-2	TRBJ2-2	few	.	CASSTRLDTGELFF	TGTGCCAGCAGCACCAGGTTAGACACCGGGGAGCTGTTTTTT
TRBV10-3	TRBJ1-1	.	TRBD1	CAITHRGDVTEAFF	TGTGCCATCACCCACAGGGGTGATGTCACTGAAGCTTTCTTT
TRBV7-2	TRBJ1-5	few	.	CASSLAMDGNQPQHF	TGTGCCAGCAGCTTAGCTATGGATGGCAATCAGCCCCAGCATTTT
TRBV5-1	TRBJ2-5	.	.	CASGPPGGKETQYF	TGCGCCAGCGGCCCCCCCGGGGGAAAAGAGACCCAGTACTTC
TRBV10-3	TRBJ1-1	.	TRBD1	CAIRGTANTEAFF	TGTGCCATCAGAGGGACAGCGAACACTGAAGCTTTCTTT
TRBV7-8	TRBJ2-7	few	TRBD1	CASSLSTGGFEQYF	TGTGCCAGCAGCTTATCGACAGGGGGATTCGAGCAGTACTTC
TRBV20-1	TRBJ1-4	.	.	CSARDYPNEKLFF	TGCAGTGCTAGAGATTACCCGAATGAAAAACTGTTTTTT
TRBV7-2	TRBJ2-1	few	.	CASRPTFSDNEQFF	TGTGCCAGCAGACCCACTTTTTCGGACAATGAGCAGTTCTTC
TRBV10-1	TRBJ2-1	.	TRBD2	CASGPQGLAGNELFF	TGCGCCAGCGGGCCTCAGGGACTAGCGGGGAATGAGCTGTTCTTC
TRBV7-2	TRBJ1-1	few	.	CASSLRANTEAFF	TGTGCCAGCAGCTTAAGGGCGAACACTGAAGCTTTCTTT
TRBV28	TRBJ1-2	.	.	CASTPRVPQVYGYTF	TGTGCCAGCACCCCCAGGGTCCCACAGGTTTATGGCTACACCTTC
TRBV12-3/TRBV12-4	TRBJ2-1	few	.	CASSYLDNEQFF	TGTGCCAGCAGTTATCTAGACAATGAGCAGTTCTTC
TRBV7-8	TRBJ1-6	few	TRBD1	CASSLTAPDRSSYNSPLHF	TGTGCCAGCAGCTTAACCGCCCCGGACAGGAGCTCCTATAATTCACCCCTCCACTTT
TRBV6-1	TRBJ1-1	.	.	CASSPPDSSSAFF	TGTGCCAGCAGCCCTCCGGACAGCAGCAGCGCTTTCTTT
TRBV11-2	TRBJ2-7	.	.	CASSLDRRLGTRAKEQYF	TGTGCCAGCAGCTTAGATCGACGGCTGGGGACGAGGGCGAAGGAGCAGTACTTC